This T cell receptor beta chain was profiled in a study of T cell changes during pregnancy in multiple sclerosis. Trimming removed 8 bases from V and 6 bases from J; junction bases left unmatched: 9. Germline lookup yields CDR1 MNHEY and CDR2 SVGAGI. This CDR3 spans 13 amino acids. Measured with immunoSEQ multiplex PCR; TCRdb has only the in-frame clones, and not every one. The sample has around 96,000 clones, around 93% seen once; the top ten hold roughly 4.5%. This sequence originates from a female donor with multiple sclerosis, enrolled in a pregnancy study. Specimen: peripheral blood, collected in the first trimester of pregnancy. V and J are TRBV6-5 and TRBJ1-2, with TRBD1 identical over 7 bases. The CDR3 spells CASFSTGKDGYTF. The DNA of the CDR3 is TGTGCCAGCTTTTCGACAGGGAAAGATGGCTACACCTTC.